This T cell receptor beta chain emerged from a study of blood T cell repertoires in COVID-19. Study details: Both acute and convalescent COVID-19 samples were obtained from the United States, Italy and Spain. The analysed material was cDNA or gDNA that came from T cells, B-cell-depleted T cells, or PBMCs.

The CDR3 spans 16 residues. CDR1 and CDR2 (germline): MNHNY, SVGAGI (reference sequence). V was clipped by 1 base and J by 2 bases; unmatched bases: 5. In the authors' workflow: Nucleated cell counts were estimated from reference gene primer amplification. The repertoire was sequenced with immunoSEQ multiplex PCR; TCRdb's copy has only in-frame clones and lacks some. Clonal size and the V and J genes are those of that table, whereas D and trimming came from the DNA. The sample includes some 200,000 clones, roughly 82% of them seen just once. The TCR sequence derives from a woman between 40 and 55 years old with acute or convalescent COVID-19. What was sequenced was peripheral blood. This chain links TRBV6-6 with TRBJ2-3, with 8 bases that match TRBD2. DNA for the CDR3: TGTGCCAGCAGTTACTACAGACTAGCGCCCACAGATACGCAGTATTTT. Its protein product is CASSYYRLAPTDTQYF.